Detailed here is one T cell receptor (beta chain). Sequencing was performed with immunoSEQ multiplex PCR; in TCRdb, only in-frame clones are kept and a portion is missing. This table has tens of thousands of clones, just over 90% appearing once. The CDR3 consists of 14 residues. Germline CDR1 is LNHDA and CDR2 is SQIVND (reference sequence). The J segment lost 1 base and the V segment lost 6 bases, leaving 4 bases of the junction unmatched. Sequenced input: PBMCs. This TCR was sampled from a man aged 40-49 years with rheumatoid arthritis. V is TRBV19 and J is TRBJ2-3; TRBD1 matches 7 bases. This CDR3 reads CASRRQGGTDTQYF. In DNA, the CDR3 is TGTGCCAGTAGGAGACAGGGCGGCACAGATACGCAGTATTTT.